This T cell receptor (beta chain) was sequenced during a study of T cells after yellow fever vaccination. Across the study: Fractions of low cell number were prepared using SMART-Seq v4 Ultra Low Input.

TCRdb redid the calling of the 5' RACE reads with MiXCR, one entry per CDR3 protein. The sample contains under 700,000 distinct CDR3 sequences, around 17% of which appear only once. CDR1 is MNHEY, CDR2 SVGEGT, per germline. Germline trimming cut 8 bases from V and 5 bases from J; bases unmatched to any gene: 6. The CDR3 sequence is 13 residues long. General study points: Weaker overall was a secondary response that nonetheless peaked faster, on day 5 versus 15. Only a small proportion of the clonotypes turned up in both the CD4 and the CD8 compartments, likely arising from convergent recombination. Subsequent to the booster, the majority of primary-vaccination clones reappeared (96% CD4, 88% CD8).

This clonotype has only a few counts. Its antigen is not identified. This clonotype was obtained from a man aged 18 to 35 who received the YFV17D yellow fever vaccine. The material sequenced was PBMCs, taken 5 days after the first yellow fever vaccination. V gene TRBV6-2 or TRBV6-3 combines with J gene TRBJ1-1; 9 bases map to TRBD1. The CDR3 DNA sequence: TGTGCCAGCCGCGGACAGGGGCGGACTGAAGCTTTCTTT. Translation: CASRGQGRTEAFF.